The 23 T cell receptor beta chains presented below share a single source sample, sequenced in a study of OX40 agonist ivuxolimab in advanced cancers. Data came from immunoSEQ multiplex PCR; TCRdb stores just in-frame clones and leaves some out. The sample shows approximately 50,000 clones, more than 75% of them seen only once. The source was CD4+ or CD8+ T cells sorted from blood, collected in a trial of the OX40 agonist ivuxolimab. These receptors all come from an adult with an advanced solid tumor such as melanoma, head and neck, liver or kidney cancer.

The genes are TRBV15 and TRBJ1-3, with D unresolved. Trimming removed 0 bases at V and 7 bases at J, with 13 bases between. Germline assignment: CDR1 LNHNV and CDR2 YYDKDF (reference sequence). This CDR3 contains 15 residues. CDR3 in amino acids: CATSRDQSSSNTIYF. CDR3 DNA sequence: TGTGCCACCAGCAGAGATCAAAGCAGCTCGAACACCATATATTTT.

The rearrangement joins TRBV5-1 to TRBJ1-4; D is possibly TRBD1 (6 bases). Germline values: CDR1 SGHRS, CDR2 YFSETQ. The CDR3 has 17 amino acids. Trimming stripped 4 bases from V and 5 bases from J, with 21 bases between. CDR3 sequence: CASSLTVAQGTNEKLFF. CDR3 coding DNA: TGCGCCAGCAGCCTCACCGTGGCGCAGGGGACAAATGAAAAACTGTTTTTT.

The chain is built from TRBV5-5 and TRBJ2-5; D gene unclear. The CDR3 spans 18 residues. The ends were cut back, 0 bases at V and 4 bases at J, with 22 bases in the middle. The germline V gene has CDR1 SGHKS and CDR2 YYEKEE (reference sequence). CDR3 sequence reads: CASSLGPRSLGRGETQYF. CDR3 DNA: TGTGCCAGCAGCTTGGGCCCGAGGTCCTTGGGTAGAGGAGAGACCCAGTACTTC.

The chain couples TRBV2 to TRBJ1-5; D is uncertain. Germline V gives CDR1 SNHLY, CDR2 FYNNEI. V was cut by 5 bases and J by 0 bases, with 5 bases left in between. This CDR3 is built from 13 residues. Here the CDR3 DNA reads TGTGCCAGCAGTCCTGATAGCAATCAGCCCCAGCATTTT. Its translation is CASSPDSNQPQHF.

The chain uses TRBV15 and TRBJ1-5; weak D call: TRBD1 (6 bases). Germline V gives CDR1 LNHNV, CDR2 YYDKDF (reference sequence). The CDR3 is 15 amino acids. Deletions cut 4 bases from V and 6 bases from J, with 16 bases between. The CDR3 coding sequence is TGTGCCACCAGCATCCAGACGAGGGGGGCTCAGCCCCAGCATTTT. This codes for CATSIQTRGAQPQHF. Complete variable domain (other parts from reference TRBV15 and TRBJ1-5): DAMVIQNPRYQVTQFGKPVTLSCSQTLNHNVMYWYQQKSSQAPKLLFHYYDKDFNNEADTPDNFQSRRPNTSFCFLDIRSPGLGDTAMYLCATSIQTRGAQPQHFGDGTRLSIL.

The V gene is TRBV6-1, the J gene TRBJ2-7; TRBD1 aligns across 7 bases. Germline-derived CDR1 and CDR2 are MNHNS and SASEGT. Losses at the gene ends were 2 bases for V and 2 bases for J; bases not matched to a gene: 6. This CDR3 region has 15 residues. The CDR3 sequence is CASSERSGTAYEQYF. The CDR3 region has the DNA TGTGCCAGCAGTGAACGCTCAGGGACAGCCTACGAGCAGTACTTC.

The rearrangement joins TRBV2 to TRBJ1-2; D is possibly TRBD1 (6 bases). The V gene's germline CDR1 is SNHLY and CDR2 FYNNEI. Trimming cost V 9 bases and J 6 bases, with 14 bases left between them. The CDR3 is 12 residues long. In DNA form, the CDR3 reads TGTGCCAGGAGGGGGGGGCCTGATGGCTACACCTTC. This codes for CARRGGPDGYTF.

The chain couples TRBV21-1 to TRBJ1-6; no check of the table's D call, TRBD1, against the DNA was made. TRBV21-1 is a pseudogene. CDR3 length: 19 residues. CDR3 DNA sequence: TGTGCCAGCAGCTTTTCTACCACCGGGACAAAAAGCCAAAAGTCACCCCTCCACTTT. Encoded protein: CASSFSTTGTKSQKSPLHF.

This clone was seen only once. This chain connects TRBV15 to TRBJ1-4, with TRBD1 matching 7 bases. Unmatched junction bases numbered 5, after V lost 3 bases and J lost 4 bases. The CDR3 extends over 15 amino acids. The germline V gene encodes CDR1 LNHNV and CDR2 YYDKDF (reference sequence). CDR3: CATSRVTGDNEKLFF. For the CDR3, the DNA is TGTGCCACCAGCAGGGTTACAGGGGATAATGAAAAACTGTTTTTT.

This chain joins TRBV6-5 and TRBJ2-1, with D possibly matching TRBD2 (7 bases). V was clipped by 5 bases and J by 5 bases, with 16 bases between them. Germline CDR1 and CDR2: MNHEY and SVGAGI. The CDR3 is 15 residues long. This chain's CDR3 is CASSLGGGADNEQFF. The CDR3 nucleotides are TGTGCCAGCAGTCTCGGCGGGGGCGCGGACAATGAGCAGTTCTTC.

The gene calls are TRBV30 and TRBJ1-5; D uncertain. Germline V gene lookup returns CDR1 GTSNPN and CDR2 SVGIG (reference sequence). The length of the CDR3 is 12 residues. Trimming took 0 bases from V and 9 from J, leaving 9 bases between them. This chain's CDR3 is CAWSVWAGPQHF. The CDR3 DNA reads TGTGCCTGGAGTGTATGGGCCGGGCCCCAGCATTTT. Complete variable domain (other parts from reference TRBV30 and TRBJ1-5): SQTIHQWPATLVQPVGSPLSLECTVEGTSNPNLYWYRQAAGRGLQLLFYSVGIGQISSEVPQNLSASRPQDRQFILSSKKLLLSDSGFYLCAWSVWAGPQHFGDGTRLSIL.

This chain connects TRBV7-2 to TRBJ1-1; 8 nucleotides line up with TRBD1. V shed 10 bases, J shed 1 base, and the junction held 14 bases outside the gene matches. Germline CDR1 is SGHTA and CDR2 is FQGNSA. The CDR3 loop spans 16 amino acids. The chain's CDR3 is CATSGQGMGRNTEAFF. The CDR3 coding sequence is TGTGCCACCTCAGGACAGGGAATGGGGCGGAACACTGAAGCTTTCTTT.

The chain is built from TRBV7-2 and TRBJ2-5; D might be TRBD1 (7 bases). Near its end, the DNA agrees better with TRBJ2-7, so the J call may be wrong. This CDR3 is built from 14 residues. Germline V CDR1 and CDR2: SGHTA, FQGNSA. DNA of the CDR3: TGTGCCAGCAGCCGGCGGGACAGACCCTACGAGCAGTACTTC. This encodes CASSRRDRPYEQYF.

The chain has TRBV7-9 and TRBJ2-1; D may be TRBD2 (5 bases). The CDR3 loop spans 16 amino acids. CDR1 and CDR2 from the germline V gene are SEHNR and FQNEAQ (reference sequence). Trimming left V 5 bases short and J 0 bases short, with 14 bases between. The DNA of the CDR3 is TGTGCCAGCAGCCCACAGCGGATTAGCTCCTACAATGAGCAGTTCTTC. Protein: CASSPQRISSYNEQFF.

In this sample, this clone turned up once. The CDR3 protein is CASSLIGGTPNTEAFF. For the CDR3, the DNA is TGTGCCAGCAGCTTGATTGGGGGGACCCCGAACACTGAAGCTTTCTTT. The chain combines TRBV5-4 with TRBJ1-1, with a weak D call TRBD1 (5 bases). Germline CDR1 reads SGHNT; CDR2 reads YYREEE (reference sequence). There are 16 residues in the CDR3. Trimming cost V 1 base and J 1 base, with 14 bases left between them.

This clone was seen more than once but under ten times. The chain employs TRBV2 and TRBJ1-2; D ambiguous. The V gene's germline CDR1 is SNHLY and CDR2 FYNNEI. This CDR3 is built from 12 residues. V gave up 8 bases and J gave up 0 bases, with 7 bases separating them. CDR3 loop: CASHQANYGYTF. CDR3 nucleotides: TGTGCCAGCCATCAGGCTAACTATGGCTACACCTTC.

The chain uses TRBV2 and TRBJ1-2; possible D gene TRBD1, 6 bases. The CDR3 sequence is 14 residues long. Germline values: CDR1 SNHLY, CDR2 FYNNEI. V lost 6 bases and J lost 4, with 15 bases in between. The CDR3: CASRGDGGAYGYTF. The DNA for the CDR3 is TGTGCCAGCAGAGGGGACGGGGGGGCCTATGGCTACACCTTC.

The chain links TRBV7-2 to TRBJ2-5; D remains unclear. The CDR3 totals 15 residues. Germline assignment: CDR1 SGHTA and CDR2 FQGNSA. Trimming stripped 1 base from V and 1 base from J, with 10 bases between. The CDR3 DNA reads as TGTGCCAGCAGCTTAGGGCCACAGCCCCAAGAGACCCAGTACTTC. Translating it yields CASSLGPQPQETQYF.

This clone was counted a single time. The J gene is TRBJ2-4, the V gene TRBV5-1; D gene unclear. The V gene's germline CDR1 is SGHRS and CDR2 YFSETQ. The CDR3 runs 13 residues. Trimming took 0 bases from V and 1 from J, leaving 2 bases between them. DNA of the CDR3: TGCGCCAGCAGCTTGGAGGCCAAAAACATTCAGTACTTC. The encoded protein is CASSLEAKNIQYF.

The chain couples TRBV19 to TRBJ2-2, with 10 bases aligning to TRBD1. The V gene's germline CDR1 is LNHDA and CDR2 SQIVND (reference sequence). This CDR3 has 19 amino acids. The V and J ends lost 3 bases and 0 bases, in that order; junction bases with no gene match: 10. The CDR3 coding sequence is TGTGCCAGTAGTATTTCCGGGACAGGGGAACATCCGAACACCGGGGAGCTGTTTTTT. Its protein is CASSISGTGEHPNTGELFF.

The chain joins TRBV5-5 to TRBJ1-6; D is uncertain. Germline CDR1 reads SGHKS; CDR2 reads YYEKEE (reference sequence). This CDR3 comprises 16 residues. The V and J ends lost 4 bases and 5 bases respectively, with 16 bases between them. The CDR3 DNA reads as TGTGCCAGCAGCCGCCGGCCCGGGGAGAATAATTCACCCCTCCACTTT. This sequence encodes CASSRRPGENNSPLHF. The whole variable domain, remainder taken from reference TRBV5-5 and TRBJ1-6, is DAGVTQSPTHLIKTRGQQVTLRCSPISGHKSVSWYQQVLGQGPQFIFQYYEKEERGRGNFPDRFSARQFPNYSSELNVNALLLGDSALYLCASSRRPGENNSPLHFGNGTRLTVT.

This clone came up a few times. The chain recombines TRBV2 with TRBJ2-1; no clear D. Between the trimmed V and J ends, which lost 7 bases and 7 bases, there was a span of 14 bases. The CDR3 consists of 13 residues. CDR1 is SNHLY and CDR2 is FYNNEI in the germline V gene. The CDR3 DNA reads TGTGCCAGCACCATAAATCACTGGAATGAGCAGTTCTTC. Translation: CASTINHWNEQFF.

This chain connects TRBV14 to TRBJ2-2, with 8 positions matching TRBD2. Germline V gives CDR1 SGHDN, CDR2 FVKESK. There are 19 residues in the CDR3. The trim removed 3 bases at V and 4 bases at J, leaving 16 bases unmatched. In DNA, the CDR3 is TGTGCCAGCAGCCAGTTAGGGACTAGATTGGCGTCGGGCACCGGGGAGCTGTTTTTT. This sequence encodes CASSQLGTRLASGTGELFF.